One sample yielded the 6 T cell receptor beta chains listed below, sequenced in a study of cytomegalovirus exposure and HLA in healthy donors. The PCR made use of 60 Vbeta and 13 Jbeta primers. The repertoire was sequenced with immunoSEQ multiplex PCR; TCRdb's copy has only in-frame clones and lacks some. The sample has fewer than 200,000 clones, roughly three quarters seen once. The sample comprised PBMCs. Receptor source: a male donor in good health and CMV-seropositive.

The chain is built from TRBV4-2 and TRBJ1-2; 8 positions agree with TRBD1. Germline V gene lookup returns CDR1 LGHNA and CDR2 YNFKEQ. CDR3 size: 14 residues. The V and J ends lost 3 bases and 4 bases, in that order; junction bases with no gene match: 4. The CDR3 loop reads CASSQIGTGYGYTF. CDR3 bases: TGTGCCAGCAGCCAGATTGGGACAGGCTATGGCTACACCTTC.

V is TRBV29-1 and J is TRBJ2-1, with TRBD2 identical over 10 bases. CDR1 is SQVTM and CDR2 is ANQGSEA in the germline V gene. The V segment lost 6 bases and the J segment 8 bases; nucleotides outside the gene matches: 7. The CDR3 has 13 amino acids. The CDR3 DNA reads TGCAGCGTGGAAAGCGGGGGGGCCTATGAGCAGTTCTTC. It codes for CSVESGGAYEQFF.

The CDR3 nucleotides are TGTGCCAGCTGGAGGCCGCCGAACACTGAAGCTTTCTTT. This gives the protein CASWRPPNTEAFF. The chain has TRBV18 and TRBJ1-1; unclear D gene. Germline assignment: CDR1 KGHSH and CDR2 LQKENI. The CDR3 has 13 residues. V shed 7 bases and J shed 1 base, with 10 bases lying between them.

The V and J genes are TRBV9 and TRBJ2-1, with 12 bases matching TRBD2. This CDR3 has 15 residues. CDR1 SGDLS and CDR2 YYNGEE come from the germline V gene. Unmatched junction bases numbered 3, after V lost 0 bases and J lost 8 bases. CDR3 in DNA: TGTGCCAGCAGCGTAGCTAGCGGGGGGGCCTATGAGCAGTTCTTC. Translated: CASSVASGGAYEQFF.

J is TRBJ2-1 and V is TRBV4-1; D gene ambiguous. Trimming took 4 bases from V and 8 from J, leaving 12 bases between them. The CDR3 has 13 residues. Germline CDR1 is MGHRA and CDR2 is YSYEKL. CDR3 sequence (DNA): TGCGCCAGCAGCCGTATCCTCTCGGATGAGCAGTTCTTC. It encodes CASSRILSDEQFF.

The chain recombines TRBV27 with TRBJ2-7, with TRBD1 as a possible D gene (6 bases). The germline V gene has CDR1 MNHEY and CDR2 SMNVEV (reference sequence). This CDR3 has 14 residues. Deletions cut 7 bases from V and 5 bases from J, with 18 bases between. The CDR3 DNA follows: TGTGCCAGCACCGGGACACATCCTCGGGACGAGCAGTACTTC. Translation gives CASTGTHPRDEQYF.